This T cell receptor (beta chain) appears in the sequencing data of a study of Ad26.COV2.S vaccination and SARS-CoV-2 variants. With respect to this clone: Its specificity is unknown.

Points from the study as a whole: Participants in the vaccine arm had higher spike-specific TCR breadth; placebo recipients had lower. Across vaccine and placebo recipients, the breadth of non-spike TCRs was similar.

Germline-derived CDR1 and CDR2 are SGHAT and FQDESV (reference sequence). The CDR3 loop spans 16 amino acids. Germline trimming cut 4 bases from V and 3 bases from J; bases unmatched to any gene: 3. Treatment specified: around 19 received Ad26.COV2.S at low or high dose, single or two shots; 5 received placebo; per-sample allocation not given. At day 63 after the first vaccine or placebo injection, samples were drawn. Profiled with immunoSEQ multiplex PCR; TCRdb holds only in-frame clones, not every one. The repertoire holds 360,000 or so clones, with about 91% as singletons. The sequencing used peripheral blood, collected in a trial of Ad26.COV2.S vaccine versus placebo. The chain has TRBV11-1 and TRBJ2-7; 16 nucleotides align to TRBD2. The receptor's source is a person aged 18 to 65 who received the Ad26.COV2.S COVID-19 vaccine or a placebo. Written as DNA, the CDR3 is TGTGCCAGCAGCTCGGGACTAGCGGGAGGGTACTACGAGCAGTACTTC. It encodes CASSSGLAGGYYEQYF.